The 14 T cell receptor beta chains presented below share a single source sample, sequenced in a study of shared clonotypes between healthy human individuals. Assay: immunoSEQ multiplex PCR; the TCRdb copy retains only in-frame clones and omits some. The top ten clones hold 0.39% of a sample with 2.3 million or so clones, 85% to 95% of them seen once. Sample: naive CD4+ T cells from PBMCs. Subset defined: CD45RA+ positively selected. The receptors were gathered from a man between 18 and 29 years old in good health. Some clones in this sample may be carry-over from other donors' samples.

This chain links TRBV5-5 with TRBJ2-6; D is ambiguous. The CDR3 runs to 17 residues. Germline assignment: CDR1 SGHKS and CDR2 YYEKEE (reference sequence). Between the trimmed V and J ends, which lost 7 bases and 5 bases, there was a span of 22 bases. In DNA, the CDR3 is TGTGCCAGCTTGCACGATGTCGCACAAAGTCGGGCCAACGTCCTGACTTTC. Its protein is CASLHDVAQSRANVLTF.

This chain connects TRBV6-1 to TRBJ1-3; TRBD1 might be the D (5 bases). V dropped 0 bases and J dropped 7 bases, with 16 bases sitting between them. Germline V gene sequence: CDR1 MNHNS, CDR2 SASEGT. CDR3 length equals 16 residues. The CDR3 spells CASSEALPVRDNTIYF. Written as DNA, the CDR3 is TGTGCCAGCAGTGAAGCGCTTCCTGTCAGGGATAACACCATATATTTT.

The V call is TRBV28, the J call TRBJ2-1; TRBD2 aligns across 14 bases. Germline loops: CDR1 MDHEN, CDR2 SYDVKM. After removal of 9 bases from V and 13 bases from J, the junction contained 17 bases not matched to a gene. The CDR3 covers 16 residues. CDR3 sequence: CASKLPGLAGVGTQFF. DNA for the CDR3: TGTGCCAGTAAACTTCCGGGACTAGCGGGAGTAGGGACACAGTTCTTC.

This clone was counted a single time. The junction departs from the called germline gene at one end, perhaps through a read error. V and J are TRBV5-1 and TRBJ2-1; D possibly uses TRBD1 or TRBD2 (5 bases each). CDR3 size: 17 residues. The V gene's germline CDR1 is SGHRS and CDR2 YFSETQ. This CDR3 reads CASSLGIGVDLYNGQFF. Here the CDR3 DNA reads TGCGCCAGCAGCTTGGGGATAGGGGTGGACTTATACAATGGGCAGTTCTTC.

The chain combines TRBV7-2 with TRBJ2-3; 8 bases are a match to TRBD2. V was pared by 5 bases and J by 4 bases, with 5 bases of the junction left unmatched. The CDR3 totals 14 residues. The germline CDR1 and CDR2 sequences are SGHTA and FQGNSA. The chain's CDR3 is CASSHSGSADTQYF. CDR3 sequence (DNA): TGTGCCAGCAGCCACAGCGGGAGCGCAGATACGCAGTATTTT.

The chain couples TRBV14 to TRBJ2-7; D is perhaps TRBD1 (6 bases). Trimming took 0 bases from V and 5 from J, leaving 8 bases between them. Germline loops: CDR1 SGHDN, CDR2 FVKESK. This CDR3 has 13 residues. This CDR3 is CASSQESGDEQYF. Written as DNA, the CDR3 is TGTGCCAGCAGCCAAGAATCAGGGGACGAGCAGTACTTC.

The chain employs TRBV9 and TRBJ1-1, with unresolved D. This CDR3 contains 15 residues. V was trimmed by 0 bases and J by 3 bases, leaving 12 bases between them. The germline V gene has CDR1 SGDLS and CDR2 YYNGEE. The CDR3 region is CASSVEARADTEAFF. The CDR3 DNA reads TGTGCCAGCAGCGTAGAGGCCCGGGCAGACACTGAAGCTTTCTTT.

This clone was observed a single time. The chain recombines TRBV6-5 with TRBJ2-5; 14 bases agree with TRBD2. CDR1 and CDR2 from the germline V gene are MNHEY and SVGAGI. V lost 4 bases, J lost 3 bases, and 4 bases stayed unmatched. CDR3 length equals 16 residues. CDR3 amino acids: CASSSPGLAGEETQYF. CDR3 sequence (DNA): TGTGCCAGCAGTTCTCCGGGACTAGCGGGAGAAGAGACCCAGTACTTC.

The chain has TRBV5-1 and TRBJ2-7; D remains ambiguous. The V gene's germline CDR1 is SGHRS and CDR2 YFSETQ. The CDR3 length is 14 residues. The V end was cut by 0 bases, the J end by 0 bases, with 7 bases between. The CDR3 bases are TGCGCCAGCAGCTTGGAGGTCAGCTCCTACGAGCAGTACTTC. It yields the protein CASSLEVSSYEQYF.

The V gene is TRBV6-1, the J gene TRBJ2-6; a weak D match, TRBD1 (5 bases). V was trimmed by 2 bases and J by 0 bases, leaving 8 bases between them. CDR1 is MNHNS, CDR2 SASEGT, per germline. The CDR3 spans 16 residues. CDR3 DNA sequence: TGTGCCAGCAGTGAACAGGGCTACTCTGGGGCCAACGTCCTGACTTTC. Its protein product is CASSEQGYSGANVLTF.

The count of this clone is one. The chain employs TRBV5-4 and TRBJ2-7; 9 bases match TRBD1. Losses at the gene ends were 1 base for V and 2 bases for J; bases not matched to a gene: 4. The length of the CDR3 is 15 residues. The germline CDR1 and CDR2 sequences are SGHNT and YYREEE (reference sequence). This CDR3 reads CASSLRTGDTYEQYF. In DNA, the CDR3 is TGTGCCAGCAGCTTGAGGACAGGGGATACCTACGAGCAGTACTTC.

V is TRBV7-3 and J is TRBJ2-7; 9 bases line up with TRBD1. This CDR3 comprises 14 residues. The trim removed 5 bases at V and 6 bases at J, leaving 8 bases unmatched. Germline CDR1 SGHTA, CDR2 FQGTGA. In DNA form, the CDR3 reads TGTGCCAGCAGCCCTCCGGGACAGGGAGCCGAGCAGTACTTC. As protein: CASSPPGQGAEQYF.

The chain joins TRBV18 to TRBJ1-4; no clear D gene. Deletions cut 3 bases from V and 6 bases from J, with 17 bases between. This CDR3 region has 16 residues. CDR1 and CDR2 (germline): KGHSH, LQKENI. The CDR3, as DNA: TGTGCCAGCTCACCTTTTTCAAGGATGACGGATGAAAAACTGTTTTTT. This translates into CASSPFSRMTDEKLFF.

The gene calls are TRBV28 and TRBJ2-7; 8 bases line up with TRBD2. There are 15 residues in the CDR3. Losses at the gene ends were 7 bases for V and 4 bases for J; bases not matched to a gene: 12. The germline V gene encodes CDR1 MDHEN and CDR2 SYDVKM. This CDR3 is CASNPPAGGQYEQYF. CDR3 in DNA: TGTGCCAGCAACCCCCCGGCGGGGGGTCAGTACGAGCAGTACTTC.